This T cell receptor (beta chain) originates from a study of cytomegalovirus exposure and HLA in healthy donors. Germline lookup yields CDR1 SGDLS and CDR2 YYNGEE. This CDR3 is built from 9 residues. Trimming stripped 8 bases from V and 8 bases from J, with 5 bases between. Study findings and constraints: Later examination showed HLA-associated TCR beta chains had greater clonal expansion than equally common others.

A multiplex PCR was run with 60 Vbeta primers and 13 Jbeta primers. TCRdb's copy holds only in-frame clones and misses some; the assay was immunoSEQ multiplex PCR. Counted here are some 120,000 clones, over 65% occurring once; the ten biggest clones make up 11%. Note on this clone: The target antigen is unknown.

This receptor was taken from a man between 25 and 39 years old in good health and CMV-seropositive. The J gene is TRBJ1-3, the V gene TRBV9, with D hard to call. The sample consisted of PBMCs. For the CDR3, the DNA is TGTGCCAGTGGCCACACCATATATTTT. Translation: CASGHTIYF.